Listed below are T cell receptor beta chains from one sample, sequenced in a study of cytomegalovirus exposure and HLA in healthy donors. Measured with immunoSEQ multiplex PCR; TCRdb has only the in-frame clones, and not every one. The sample carries roughly 150,000 clones, around 82% recorded once. Sample: PBMCs. The receptors shown here come from a woman aged 40 to 55 in good health and CMV-seropositive. CDR3s include the opening cysteine and the closing phenylalanine or tryptophan. Fields, in order: clone size, D gene, V gene, J gene, CDR3 DNA, CDR3 protein. The D gene is left open where the match is weak. Size is omitted from some rows. Given values are once, few, many or a class for expanded clones.

.	.	TRBV19	TRBJ2-1	TGTGCCAGTAGTATAGATAGGAGCGGTACCTACAATGAGCAGTTCTTC	CASSIDRSGTYNEQFF
.	.	TRBV7-9	TRBJ2-5	TGTGCCAGCAGTGGGGCGGCTCAAGAGACCCAGTACTTC	CASSGAAQETQYF
.	TRBD2	TRBV27	TRBJ2-7	TGTGCCAGCAGTTTGACTAGCAGCTACGAGCAGTACTTC	CASSLTSSYEQYF
.	.	TRBV28	TRBJ1-2	TGTGCCAGCAGAAGCAGCCTGGGGGGAGGTGGCTATGGCTACACCTTC	CASRSSLGGGGYGYTF
few	TRBD2	TRBV11-3	TRBJ2-7	TGTGCCAGCAGCTCAGGACTAGCGGGAGGCCCCAACGGGCAGTACTTC	CASSSGLAGGPNGQYF
.	.	TRBV7-2	TRBJ1-1	TGTGCCAGCAGCCCGGCCAGGCGAAATGAAGCTTTCTTT	CASSPARRNEAFF
.	.	TRBV7-9	TRBJ2-3	TGTGCCAGCAGCTTAGGCTCCGGAGATACGCAGTATTTT	CASSLGSGDTQYF
.	TRBD2	TRBV28	TRBJ2-5	TGTGCCAGCAGCCGCTCGGGGGGAGGGAGGGAGACCCAGTACTTC	CASSRSGGGRETQYF
.	.	TRBV15	TRBJ2-7	TGTGCCACCAGCAGAGATCCCGGGTACGAGCAGTACTTC	CATSRDPGYEQYF
few	TRBD2	TRBV7-9	TRBJ2-7	TGTGCCAGCAGCCCAATCGGTGGGACTAGCGGGAGGGTAGTTTACGAGCAGTACTTC	CASSPIGGTSGRVVYEQYF
.	TRBD1	TRBV5-1	TRBJ1-5	TGCGCCAGCAGCCCTCGGACAGGTGAGCAGCCCCAGCATTTT	CASSPRTGEQPQHF
.	TRBD2	TRBV29-1	TRBJ2-5	TGCAGCGCCCGAGGACTAGCGGTTCAAGAGACCCAGTACTTC	CSARGLAVQETQYF
.	.	TRBV10-1	TRBJ2-1	TGCGCCAGCAGTGAGACCCAAGGGGGAAAGCACTACAATGAGCAGTTCTTC	CASSETQGGKHYNEQFF
.	.	TRBV28	TRBJ2-1	TGTGCCAGCAGTTTACCCCGCGGTAGTCGGGATATGGATGAGCAGTTCTTC	CASSLPRGSRDMDEQFF
once	TRBD1	TRBV19	TRBJ1-2	TGTGCCAGTAGTATCCGGGGACAGGGAAGTAACTATGGCTACACCTTC	CASSIRGQGSNYGYTF
few	.	TRBV12-5	TRBJ2-2	TGTGCTAGTGGTTTGGTAGATGGGACAACTAACACCGGGGAGCTGTTTTTT	CASGLVDGTTNTGELFF
.	.	TRBV9	TRBJ2-7	TGTGCCAGCAGCGTAGGAGGGTCTCCCTACGAGCAGTACTTC	CASSVGGSPYEQYF
.	TRBD1	TRBV9	TRBJ2-1	TGTGCCAGCAGCGTAGGTATTTGGGGACAGGGCTCCTACAATGAGCAGTTCTTC	CASSVGIWGQGSYNEQFF
.	.	TRBV5-1	TRBJ2-3	TGCGCCAGCAGCTCACGGACAGGCACAGATACGCAGTATTTT	CASSSRTGTDTQYF
.	.	TRBV2	TRBJ1-2	TGTGCCATGACATCCCCAATTGGCGACCTATCTGGCTACACCTTC	CAMTSPIGDLSGYTF
.	.	TRBV5-1	TRBJ2-7	TGCGCCAGCAGCTTGTCCGGTTCCCTAAGCGAGCAGTACTTC	CASSLSGSLSEQYF
.	TRBD1	TRBV6-5	TRBJ1-1	TGTGCCAGCAGGGACCCTCAAGGGACAGCTGAAGCTTTCTTT	CASRDPQGTAEAFF
.	.	TRBV10-3	TRBJ1-1	TGTGCCAGCAACAGGGATGAAGCTTTCTTT	CASNRDEAFF
.	TRBD2	TRBV12-5	TRBJ2-1	TGTGCTAGTGGCATACCGCCTAGCGGAATAGGGGTAATCTTC	CASGIPPSGIGVIF
.	.	TRBV11-2	TRBJ2-2	TGTGCCAGCAGCTTAAATTCGCTAGGGGACACCGGGGAGCTGTTTTTT	CASSLNSLGDTGELFF
.	.	TRBV7-6	TRBJ2-7	TGTGCCAGCAGCTCCCTCCGGGCAGGGGACCACGAGCAGTACTTC	CASSSLRAGDHEQYF
.	.	TRBV28	TRBJ2-7	TGTGCCAGCAGTTTAGGGGGGGCCTCCTACGAGCAGTACTTC	CASSLGGASYEQYF